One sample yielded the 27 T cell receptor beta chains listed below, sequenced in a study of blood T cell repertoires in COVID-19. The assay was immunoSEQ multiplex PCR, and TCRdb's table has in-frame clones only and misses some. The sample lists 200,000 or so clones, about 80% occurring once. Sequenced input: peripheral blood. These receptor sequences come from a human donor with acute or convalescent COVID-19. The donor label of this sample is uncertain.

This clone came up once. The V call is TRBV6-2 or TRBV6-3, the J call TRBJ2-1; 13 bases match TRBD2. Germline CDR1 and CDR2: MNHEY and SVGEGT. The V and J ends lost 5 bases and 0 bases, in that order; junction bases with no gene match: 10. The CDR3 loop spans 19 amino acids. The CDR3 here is CASSVLLAGGVPSYNEQFF. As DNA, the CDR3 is TGTGCCAGCAGTGTCCTACTAGCGGGAGGGGTACCCTCCTACAATGAGCAGTTCTTC.

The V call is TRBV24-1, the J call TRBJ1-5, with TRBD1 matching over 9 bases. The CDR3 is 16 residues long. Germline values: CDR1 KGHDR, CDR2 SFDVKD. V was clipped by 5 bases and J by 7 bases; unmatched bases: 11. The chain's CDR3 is CATSGPGQGAWQPQHF. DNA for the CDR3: TGTGCCACCAGTGGTCCGGGACAGGGTGCGTGGCAGCCCCAGCATTTT.

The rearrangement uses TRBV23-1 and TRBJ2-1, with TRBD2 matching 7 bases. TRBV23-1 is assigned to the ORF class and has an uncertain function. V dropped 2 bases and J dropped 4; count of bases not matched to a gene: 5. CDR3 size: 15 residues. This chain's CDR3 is CASSQRSGIYNEQFF. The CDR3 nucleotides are TGCGCCAGCAGTCAAAGAAGCGGGATATACAATGAGCAGTTCTTC.

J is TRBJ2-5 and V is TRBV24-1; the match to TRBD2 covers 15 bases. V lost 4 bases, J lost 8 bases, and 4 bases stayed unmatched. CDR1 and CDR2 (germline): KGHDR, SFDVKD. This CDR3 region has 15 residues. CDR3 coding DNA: TGTGCCACCAGTGACCCGGGACTAGCGGGAGGAACCCAGTACTTC. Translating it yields CATSDPGLAGGTQYF.

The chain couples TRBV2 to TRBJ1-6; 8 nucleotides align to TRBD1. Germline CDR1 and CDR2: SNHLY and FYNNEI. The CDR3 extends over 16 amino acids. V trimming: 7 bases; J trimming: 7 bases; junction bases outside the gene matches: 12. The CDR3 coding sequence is TGTGCCAGCACACAAGACAGGGGAAAAGGCAATTCACCCCTCCACTTT. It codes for CASTQDRGKGNSPLHF.

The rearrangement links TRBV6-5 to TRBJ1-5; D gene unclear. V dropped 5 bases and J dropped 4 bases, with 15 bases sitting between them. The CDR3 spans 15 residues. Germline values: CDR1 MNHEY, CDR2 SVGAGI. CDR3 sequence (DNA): TGTGCCAGCAGTCTCGGAACAGATTTTAATCAGCCCCAGCATTTT. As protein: CASSLGTDFNQPQHF.

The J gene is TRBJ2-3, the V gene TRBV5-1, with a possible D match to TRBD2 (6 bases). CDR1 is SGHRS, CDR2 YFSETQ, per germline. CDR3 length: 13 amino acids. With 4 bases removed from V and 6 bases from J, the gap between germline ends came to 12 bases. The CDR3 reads CASSAGTADTQYF. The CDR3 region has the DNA TGCGCCAGCAGCGCCGGGACTGCGGATACGCAGTATTTT.

CDR3 loop: CASSPGGNTEAFF. CDR3 in DNA: TGTGCCAGCAGCCCCGGGGGGAACACTGAAGCTTTCTTT. V is TRBV7-9 and J is TRBJ1-1; D is possibly TRBD1 (5 bases). CDR3 length: 13 amino acids. The V gene's germline CDR1 is SEHNR and CDR2 FQNEAQ (reference sequence). V gave up 5 bases and J gave up 1 base, with 8 bases separating them. Full variable domain (missing parts from reference TRBV7-9 and TRBJ1-1): DTGVSQNPRHKITKRGQNVTFRCDPISEHNRLYWYRQTLGQGPEFLTYFQNEAQLEKSRLLSDRFSAERPKGSFSTLEIQRTEQGDSAMYLCASSPGGNTEAFFGQGTRLTVV.

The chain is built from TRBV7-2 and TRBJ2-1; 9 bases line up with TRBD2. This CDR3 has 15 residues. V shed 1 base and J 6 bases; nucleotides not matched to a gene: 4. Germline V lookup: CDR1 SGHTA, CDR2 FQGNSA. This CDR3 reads CASSLDSGSPNEQFF. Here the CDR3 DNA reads TGTGCCAGCAGCTTAGATAGCGGGAGCCCCAATGAGCAGTTCTTC.

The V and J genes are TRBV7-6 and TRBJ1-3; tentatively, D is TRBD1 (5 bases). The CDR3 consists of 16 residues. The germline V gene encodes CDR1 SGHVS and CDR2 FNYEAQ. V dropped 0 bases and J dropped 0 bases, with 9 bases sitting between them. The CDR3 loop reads CASSLAPGNSGNTIYF. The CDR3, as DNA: TGTGCCAGCAGCTTAGCTCCAGGGAACTCTGGAAACACCATATATTTT.

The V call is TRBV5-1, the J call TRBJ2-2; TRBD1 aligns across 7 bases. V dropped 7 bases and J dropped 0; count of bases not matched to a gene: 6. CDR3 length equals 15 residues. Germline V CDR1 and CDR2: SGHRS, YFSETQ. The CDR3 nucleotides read TGCGCCAGCGGAGTCGGGACAGCGAACACCGGGGAGCTGTTTTTT. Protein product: CASGVGTANTGELFF.

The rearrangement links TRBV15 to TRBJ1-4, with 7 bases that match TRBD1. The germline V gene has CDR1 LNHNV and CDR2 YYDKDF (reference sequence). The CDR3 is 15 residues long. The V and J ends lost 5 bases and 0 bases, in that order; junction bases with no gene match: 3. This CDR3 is CATSSQGATNEKLFF. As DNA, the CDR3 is TGTGCCACCAGCTCCCAGGGGGCAACTAATGAAAAACTGTTTTTT.

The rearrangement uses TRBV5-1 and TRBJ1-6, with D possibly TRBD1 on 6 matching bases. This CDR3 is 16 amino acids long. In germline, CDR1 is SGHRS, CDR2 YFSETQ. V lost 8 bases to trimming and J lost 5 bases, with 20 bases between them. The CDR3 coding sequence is TGCGCCAGTGCGCTCGACAGGCTTGAGAATAATTCACCCCTCCACTTT. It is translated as CASALDRLENNSPLHF.

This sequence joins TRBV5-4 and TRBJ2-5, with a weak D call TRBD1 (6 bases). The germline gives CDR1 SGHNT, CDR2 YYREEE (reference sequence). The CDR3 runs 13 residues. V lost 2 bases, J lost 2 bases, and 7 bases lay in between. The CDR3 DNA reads TGTGCCAGCAGCTTTACAGGGCAAGAGACCCAGTACTTC. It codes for CASSFTGQETQYF.

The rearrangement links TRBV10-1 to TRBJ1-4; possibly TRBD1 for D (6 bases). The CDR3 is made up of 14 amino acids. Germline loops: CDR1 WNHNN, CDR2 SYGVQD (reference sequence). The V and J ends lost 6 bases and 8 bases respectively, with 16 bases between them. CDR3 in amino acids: CASSTGTLNEKLFF. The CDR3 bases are TGCGCCAGCAGCACCGGGACATTAAACGAAAAACTGTTTTTT.

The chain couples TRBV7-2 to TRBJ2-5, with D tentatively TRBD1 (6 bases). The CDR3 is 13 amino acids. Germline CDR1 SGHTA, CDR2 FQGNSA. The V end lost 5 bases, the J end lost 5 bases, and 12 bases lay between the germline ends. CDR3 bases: TGTGCCAGCAGCCCCGACAGGCAGGAGACCCAGTACTTC. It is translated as CASSPDRQETQYF.

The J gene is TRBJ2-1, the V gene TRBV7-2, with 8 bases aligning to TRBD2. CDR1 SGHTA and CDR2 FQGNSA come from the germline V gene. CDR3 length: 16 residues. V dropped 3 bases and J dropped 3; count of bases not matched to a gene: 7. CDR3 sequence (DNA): TGTGCCAGCAGCTTTAGCGGACTAGCCCTCTACAATGAGCAGTTCTTC. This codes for CASSFSGLALYNEQFF. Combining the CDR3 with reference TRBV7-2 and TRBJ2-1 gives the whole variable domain GAGVSQSPSNKVTEKGKDVELRCDPISGHTALYWYRQSLGQGLEFLIYFQGNSAPDKSGLPSDRFSAERTGGSVSTLTIQRTQQEDSAVYLCASSFSGLALYNEQFFGPGTRLTVL.

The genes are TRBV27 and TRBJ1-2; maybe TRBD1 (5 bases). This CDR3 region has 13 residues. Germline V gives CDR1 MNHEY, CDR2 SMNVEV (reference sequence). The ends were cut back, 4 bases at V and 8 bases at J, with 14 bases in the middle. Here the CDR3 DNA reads TGTGCCAGCAGTTCCCCTCAAAGGGGCGGCTACACCTTC. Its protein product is CASSSPQRGGYTF.

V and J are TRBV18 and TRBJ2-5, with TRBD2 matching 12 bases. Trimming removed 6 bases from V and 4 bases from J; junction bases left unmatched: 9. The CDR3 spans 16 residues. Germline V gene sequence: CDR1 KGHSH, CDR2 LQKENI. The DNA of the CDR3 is TGTGCCAGCTCCCCCAGGACTAGCGGGAAAGGAGAGACCCAGTACTTC. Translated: CASSPRTSGKGETQYF.

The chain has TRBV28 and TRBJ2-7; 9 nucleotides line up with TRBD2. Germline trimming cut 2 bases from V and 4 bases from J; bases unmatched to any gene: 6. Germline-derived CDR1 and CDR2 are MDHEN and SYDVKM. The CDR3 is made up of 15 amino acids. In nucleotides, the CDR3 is TGTGCCAGCAGTTTAGCGGGAGGGTTTGGGTACGAGCAGTACTTC. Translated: CASSLAGGFGYEQYF.

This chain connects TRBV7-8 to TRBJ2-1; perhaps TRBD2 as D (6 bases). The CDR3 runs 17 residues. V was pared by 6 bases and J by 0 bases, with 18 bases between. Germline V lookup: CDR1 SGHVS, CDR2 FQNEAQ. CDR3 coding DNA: TGTGCCAGCAGTAAAAAGCGGGTCCGGAGCTCCTACAATGAGCAGTTCTTC. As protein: CASSKKRVRSSYNEQFF.

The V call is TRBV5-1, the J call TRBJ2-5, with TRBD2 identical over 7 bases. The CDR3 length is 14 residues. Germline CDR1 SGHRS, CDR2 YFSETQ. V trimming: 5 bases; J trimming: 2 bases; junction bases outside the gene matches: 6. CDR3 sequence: CASSTTAGQETQYF. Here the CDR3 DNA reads TGCGCCAGCAGTACTACAGCGGGACAAGAGACCCAGTACTTC.

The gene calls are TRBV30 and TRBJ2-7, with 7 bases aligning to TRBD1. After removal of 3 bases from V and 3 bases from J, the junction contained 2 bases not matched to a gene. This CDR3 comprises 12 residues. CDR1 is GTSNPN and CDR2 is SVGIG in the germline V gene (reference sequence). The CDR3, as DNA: TGTGCCTGGAGCCCAGGGGGCTACGAGCAGTACTTC. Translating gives CAWSPGGYEQYF.

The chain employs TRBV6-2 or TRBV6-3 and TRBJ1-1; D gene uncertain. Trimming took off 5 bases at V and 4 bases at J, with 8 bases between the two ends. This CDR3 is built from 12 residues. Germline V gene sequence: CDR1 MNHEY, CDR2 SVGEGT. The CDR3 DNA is TGTGCCAGCAGTCCCCCGGGCACTGAAGCTTTCTTT. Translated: CASSPPGTEAFF.

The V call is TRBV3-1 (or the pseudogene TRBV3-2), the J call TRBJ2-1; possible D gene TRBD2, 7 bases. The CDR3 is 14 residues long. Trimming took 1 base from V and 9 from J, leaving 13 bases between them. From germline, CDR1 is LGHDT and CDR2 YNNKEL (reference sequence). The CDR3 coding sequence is TGTGCCAGCAGCCAAGCATGGGGGGGCCGTGAGCAGTTCTTC. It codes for CASSQAWGGREQFF.

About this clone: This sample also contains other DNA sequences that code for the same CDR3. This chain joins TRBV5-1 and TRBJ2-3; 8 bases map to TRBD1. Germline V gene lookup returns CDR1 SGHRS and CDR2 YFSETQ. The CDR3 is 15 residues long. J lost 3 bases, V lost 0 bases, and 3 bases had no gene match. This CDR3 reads CASSLVGQETDTQYF. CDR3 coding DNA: TGCGCCAGCAGCTTGGTGGGACAGGAAACAGATACGCAGTATTTT.

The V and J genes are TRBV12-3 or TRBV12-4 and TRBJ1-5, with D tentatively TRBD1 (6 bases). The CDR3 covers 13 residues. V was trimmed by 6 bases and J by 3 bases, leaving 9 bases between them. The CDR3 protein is CASRRTDNQPQHF. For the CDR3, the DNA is TGTGCCAGCAGGCGGACAGACAATCAGCCCCAGCATTTT.